These 5 T cell receptor beta chains originate from one sample sequenced in a study of CD8 T cells in ankylosing spondylitis. General study findings and limits: Blood of patients with ankylosing spondylitis appeared to be characterized by a TCR beta motif of 8 or 9 highly homologous variants.

One entry per CDR3 protein results from TCRdb running MiXCR on the 5' RACE reads. The sample lists around 390,000 distinct CDR3 sequences, approximately 20% seen once, with around 17% in the top ten. These receptors' targets are unknown. Sample: blood, either unsorted or a sorted T cell fraction (not recorded which). The receptors here all came from a male donor with ankylosing spondylitis.

This rearrangement joins TRBV18 to TRBJ2-1; 9 bases are shared with TRBD1. This CDR3 contains 17 residues. J gave up 0 bases and V 5 bases, and 8 bases lay outside the gene matches. From germline, CDR1 is KGHSH and CDR2 LQKENI. CDR3 in amino acids: CASSSPLQGASYNEQFF. CDR3 coding DNA: TGTGCCAGCTCATCCCCTTTACAGGGGGCCTCCTACAATGAGCAGTTCTTC.

The V and J genes are TRBV15 and TRBJ1-5; weak D call: TRBD1 (6 bases). Per germline, CDR1 LNHNV and CDR2 YYDKDF (reference sequence). This CDR3 spans 18 amino acids. Trimming took off 0 bases at V and 1 base at J, with 16 bases between the two ends. The CDR3 here is CATSRDYGGGLSNQPQHF. CDR3 coding DNA: TGTGCCACCAGCAGAGATTATGGGGGGGGCTTGAGCAATCAGCCCCAGCATTTT.

The genes are TRBV12-5 and TRBJ2-2; D perhaps matches TRBD1 (6 bases). The CDR3 runs 18 residues. Germline V gene lookup returns CDR1 LGHNT and CDR2 FRNRAP. The germline V and J ends were trimmed by 3 bases and 3 bases, with 20 bases remaining between them. CDR3 in amino acids: CASGLFQGPSSYTGELFF. DNA for the CDR3: TGTGCTAGTGGTTTATTTCAGGGGCCCTCGTCATACACCGGGGAGCTGTTTTTT.

The chain recombines TRBV4-2 with TRBJ2-2; D might be TRBD1 (6 bases). CDR1 and CDR2 from the germline V gene are LGHNA and YNFKEQ. Trimming shortened V by 4 bases and J by 1 base, and 10 bases separated the two germline ends. The CDR3 spans 15 residues. Written as DNA, the CDR3 is TGTGCCAGCAGCCTACGGGACAAGAACACCGGGGAGCTGTTTTTT. Amino acid sequence: CASSLRDKNTGELFF.

V is TRBV18 and J is TRBJ2-2, with TRBD2 matching over 11 bases. Germline CDR1 is KGHSH and CDR2 is LQKENI. The V gene end was trimmed by 8 bases and the J gene end by 6 bases; junction bases not matched to a gene: 8. This CDR3 has 15 residues. The CDR3 protein is CASASTSGRAGELFF. The CDR3 nucleotides read TGTGCCAGCGCCAGTACTAGCGGGAGAGCCGGGGAGCTGTTTTTT.